This T cell receptor (beta chain) was retrieved from a study of cytomegalovirus exposure and HLA in healthy donors. Study-wide context: An earlier analysis identified fewer than 130 million unique TCR beta sequences in about 200 million T cells.

The PCR employed 60 Vbeta primers together with 13 Jbeta primers. Sequenced by immunoSEQ multiplex PCR; TCRdb stores in-frame clones only, minus some. The repertoire holds roughly 120,000 clones, 70% to 75% seen once, with 1.6% in the top ten. Worth noting for this clone: Sequence at one end of the junction differs from germline and may be a read error.

Germline CDR1 is SGHTA and CDR2 is FQGTGA. CDR3 length equals 13 residues. Healthy bone marrow donors made up the donor group. The TCR comes from a woman aged 18-29 years in good health and CMV-seronegative. Sequencing was carried out using PBMCs. This sequence joins TRBV7-3 and TRBJ1-2; 7 bases align to TRBD1. CDR3 in amino acids: CAGSLRAGGGYTF. For the CDR3, the DNA is TGTGCCGGCAGCTTAAGGGCAGGGGGTGGCTACACCTTC. The variable domain in full, with the rest retrieved from reference TRBV7-3 and TRBJ1-2, is GAGVSQTPSNKVTEKGKYVELRCDPISGHTALYWYRQSLGQGPEFLIYFQGTGAADDSGLPNDRFFAVRPEGSVSTLKIQRTERGDSAVYLCAGSLRAGGGYTFGSGTRLTVV.